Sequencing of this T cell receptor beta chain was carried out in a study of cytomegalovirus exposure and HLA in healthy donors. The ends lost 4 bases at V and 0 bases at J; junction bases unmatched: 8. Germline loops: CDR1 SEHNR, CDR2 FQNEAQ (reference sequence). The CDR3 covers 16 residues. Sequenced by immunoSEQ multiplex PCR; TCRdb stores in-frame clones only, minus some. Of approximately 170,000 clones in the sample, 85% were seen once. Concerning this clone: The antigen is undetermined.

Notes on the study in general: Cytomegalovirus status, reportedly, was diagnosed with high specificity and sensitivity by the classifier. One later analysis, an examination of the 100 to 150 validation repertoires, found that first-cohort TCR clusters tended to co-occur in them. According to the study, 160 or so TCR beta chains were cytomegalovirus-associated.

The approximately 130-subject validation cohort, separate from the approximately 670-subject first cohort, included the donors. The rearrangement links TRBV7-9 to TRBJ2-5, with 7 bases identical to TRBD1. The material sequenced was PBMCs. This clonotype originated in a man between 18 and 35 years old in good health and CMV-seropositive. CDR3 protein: CASSSRDSGDQETQYF. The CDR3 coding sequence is TGTGCCAGCAGCTCCCGGGACAGCGGTGACCAAGAGACCCAGTACTTC.